This TCR beta chain was retrieved from a study of PD-1 blockade in classical Hodgkin lymphoma. Broader study findings: Exclusion was the outcome for patients who began nivolumab under 1 year after ASCT. Baseline diversity resembling that of newly diagnosed patients was seen in complete responders.

Assay: immunoSEQ multiplex PCR; the TCRdb copy retains only in-frame clones and omits some. Among over 20,000 clones listed, approximately 80% were seen once. Indicated time point: cycle 4 day 1 (C4D1), after five to seven weeks of nivolumab. Relapse after autologous stem cell transplantation occurred in every patient, and brentuximab vedotin exposure varied. The CDR3 loop spans 14 amino acids. Germline assignment: CDR1 SGHTA and CDR2 FQGNSA. V was trimmed by 5 bases and J by 3 bases, leaving 13 bases between them. On this clone: The antigen remains unidentified.

The sequencing used peripheral blood mononuclear cells (PBMCs), collected before the fourth cycle of nivolumab. This chain joins TRBV7-2 and TRBJ1-2; perhaps TRBD1 as D (6 bases). The clonotype was recovered from a human donor with classical Hodgkin lymphoma. For the CDR3, the DNA is TGTGCCAGCAGCCGACGGACAGCTCACTATGGCTACACCTTC. Encoded protein: CASSRRTAHYGYTF.